This T cell receptor beta chain was captured by sequencing in a study of blood T cell repertoires in COVID-19. Study at large: Both acute and convalescent COVID-19 samples were obtained from the United States, Italy and Spain. From T cells, B-cell-depleted T cells, or PBMCs came the material, which was cDNA or gDNA.

Original data processing: How many nucleated cells were present was estimated from reference gene primer amplification. Assay: immunoSEQ multiplex PCR; the TCRdb copy retains only in-frame clones and omits some. Clone size and the V and J calls come from that table; the DNA yielded D and trimming. Found here are around 90,000 clones, approximately 92% of them singletons; the top ten hold nearly 6.5%. Per the germline V gene, CDR1 is SGHTA and CDR2 is FQGTGA. This CDR3 has 15 residues. The trim removed 1 base at V and 5 bases at J, leaving 5 bases unmatched. This TCR was sampled from a woman between 55 and 75 years old with active COVID-19. This chain uses TRBV7-3 with TRBJ2-1; 7 bases are shared with TRBD2. Sequencing was performed on peripheral blood. The CDR3 spells CASSLMVAGDNEQFF. The CDR3 DNA follows: TGTGCCAGCAGCTTAATGGTCGCGGGAGACAATGAGCAGTTCTTC. The entire variable domain, with the rest obtained from reference TRBV7-3 and TRBJ2-1, is as follows: GAGVSQTPSNKVTEKGKYVELRCDPISGHTALYWYRQSLGQGPEFLIYFQGTGAADDSGLPNDRFFAVRPEGSVSTLKIQRTERGDSAVYLCASSLMVAGDNEQFFGPGTRLTVL.